This is a list of T cell receptor beta chains from one sample in a study of T cells after yellow fever vaccination. TCRdb recomputed calls from the 5' RACE reads with MiXCR, one row per CDR3 protein. This table holds about 330,000 distinct CDR3 sequences, approximately 4% found once. The sequences come from PBMCs, collected 5 days after the yellow fever booster vaccination. These receptors originate from a man younger than 35 who received the YFV17D yellow fever vaccine. The CDR3 runs from the conserved cysteine through the conserved F or W. D genes are given only for firm matches. The size field is filled for only some rows; it gives once, few, many or a size class.

>15|TRBD1|TRBJ2-4|TRBV4-2|-
TGTGCCAGCAGCCCAGGCCGGGACAGGCGCAACATTCAGTACTTC
CASSPGRDRRNIQYF
>13|-|TRBJ1-2|TRBV20-1|many
TGCAGCATAAGCCTCAGGGTGGGCGATGGCTACACCTTC
CSISLRVGDGYTF
>17|TRBD2|TRBJ2-1|TRBV3-1|many
TGTGCCAGCAGCCCTCGGGCCTCTAGCGGGTCATACAATGAGCAGTTCTTC
CASSPRASSGSYNEQFF
>17|TRBD1|TRBJ1-2|TRBV12-3/TRBV12-4|many
TGTGCCAGCAGTTTCCTTCTCTACAGGGGGAAGAACTATGGCTACACCTTC
CASSFLLYRGKNYGYTF
>15|-|TRBJ1-5|TRBV7-2|few
TGTGCCAGCAGCTCCGGGACAAGGGAGAATCAGCCCCAGCATTTT
CASSSGTRENQPQHF
>15|TRBD1|TRBJ1-1|TRBV12-5|-
TGTGCTAGTGGGGGACAGCCACCCCTGAACACTGAAGCTTTCTTT
CASGGQPPLNTEAFF
>16|TRBD1|TRBJ2-2|TRBV3-1|few
TGTGCCAGCAGCGACCTTGGGACAGGGAACACCGGGGAGCTGTTTTTT
CASSDLGTGNTGELFF
>13|-|TRBJ1-6|TRBV5-4|-
TGTGCCAGCAGCTGGGAATGGGATTCACCCCTCCACTTT
CASSWEWDSPLHF
>14|-|TRBJ1-4|TRBV28|many
TGTGCCAGCAGTTTAGGGGGGACTAATGAAAAACTGTTTTTT
CASSLGGTNEKLFF
>17|TRBD1|TRBJ1-2|TRBV5-1|few
TGCGCCAGCAGCTTGGATACAGGGGAGGTAGCTAACTATGGCTACACCTTC
CASSLDTGEVANYGYTF
>13|-|TRBJ2-5|TRBV7-2|few
TGTGCCAGCAGAAAGGACACCCTTGGGACCCAGTACTTC
CASRKDTLGTQYF
>16|-|TRBJ2-6|TRBV4-1|few
TGCGCCAGCAGCCCGGGGGCGGCCGCTGGGGCCAACGTCCTGACTTTC
CASSPGAAAGANVLTF
>11|-|TRBJ2-1|TRBV27|many
TGTGCCAGCAGTTTATATGGGGAGCAGTTCTTC
CASSLYGEQFF
>12|-|TRBJ2-3|TRBV20-1|few
TGCAGTGTTGCTCCAGGGCAGGATACGCAGTATTTT
CSVAPGQDTQYF
>14|-|TRBJ2-3|TRBV7-2|few
TGTGCCAGCAGCCGGTTGCTAAGGGCAGATACGCAGTATTTT
CASSRLLRADTQYF
>16|TRBD1|TRBJ1-2|TRBV9|-
TGTGCCAGCAGCGTAGGCAACAGGGGCTCGAACTATGGCTACACCTTC
CASSVGNRGSNYGYTF
>15|-|TRBJ2-5|TRBV15|-
TGTGCCACCAGCAGAACCAGACAGGCCCTAGAGACCCAGTACTTC
CATSRTRQALETQYF
>14|-|TRBJ2-3|TRBV29-1|few
TGCAGCTCCGATGGTGGGGGGGCCTTGGATACGCAGTATTTT
CSSDGGGALDTQYF
>17|TRBD2|TRBJ2-3|TRBV2|many
TGTGCCAGCATCGGAATCCCCGGGCGGGGGTTAACAGATACGCAGTATTTT
CASIGIPGRGLTDTQYF
>15|TRBD1|TRBJ1-2|TRBV9|-
TGTGCCAGCAGCCCTGGGGACAGATACAACTATGGCTACACCTTC
CASSPGDRYNYGYTF
>17|TRBD2|TRBJ2-3|TRBV11-2|-
TGTGCCAGCAGCCCCCGGGAGGTAGCGGGGGGGGCAGATACGCAGTATTTT
CASSPREVAGGADTQYF
>16|-|TRBJ2-1|TRBV5-6|many
TGTGCCAGCAGCCGCCAGGTGATTAGCTCCTACAATGAGCAGTTCTTC
CASSRQVISSYNEQFF
>16|-|TRBJ2-2|TRBV11-2|-
TGTGCCAGCAGCCATCTAGGGTGGACCGCCACCGGGGAGCTGTTTTTT
CASSHLGWTATGELFF
>15|TRBD2|TRBJ2-3|TRBV2|few
TGTGCCAGCAAGGGGACTAGCGGGGGGACAGATACGCAGTATTTT
CASKGTSGGTDTQYF
>15|-|TRBJ2-5|TRBV11-1|-
TGTGCCAGCAGCTTCGGAGCAATCGAACAAGAGACCCAGTACTTC
CASSFGAIEQETQYF
>24|TRBD2|TRBJ2-3|TRBV5-5|once
TGTGCCAGTACACAACTAGAGGTGGCGGCGATCTTTTTTGGGACTAGCGGGGTCCCAGATACGCAGTATTTT
CASTQLEVAAIFFGTSGVPDTQYF
>12|-|TRBJ2-3|TRBV13|few
TGTGCCAGCAGCTCAAAGTCAGATACGCAGTATTTT
CASSSKSDTQYF
>15|-|TRBJ1-5|TRBV11-2|many
TGTGCCAGCAGCTTAGGCGGGATGAGCAATCAGCCCCAGCATTTT
CASSLGGMSNQPQHF
>18|-|TRBJ1-6|TRBV4-1|-
TGCGCCAGCAGCCACCGCGGTGGTGTAGGCCCGTCGGTCTCACCCCTCCACTTT
CASSHRGGVGPSVSPLHF
>13|TRBD1|TRBJ1-1|TRBV20-1|-
TGCAGTGCTCTGAGGGGGCCTGACACTGAAGCTTTCTTT
CSALRGPDTEAFF
>14|-|TRBJ1-5|TRBV7-9|-
TGTGCCAGCAGCTTAGGGGCAGGGCATCAGCCCCAGCATTTT
CASSLGAGHQPQHF
>12|-|TRBJ2-5|TRBV5-1|few
TGCGCCAGCAGCTTGAGTCAACAGACCCAGTACTTC
CASSLSQQTQYF
>15|-|TRBJ2-7|TRBV12-3/TRBV12-4|many
TGTGCCAGCAGTATCACCGGTACAGTCGGTACTGAGCAGTACTTC
CASSITGTVGTEQYF
>13|-|TRBJ2-2|TRBV15|few
TGTGCCACCAGCAGAGACCACACCGGGGAGCTGTTTTTT
CATSRDHTGELFF
>13|-|TRBJ2-1|TRBV12-5|-
TGTGCTAGTGGTCCAGGGCCCTACAATGAGCAGTTCTTC
CASGPGPYNEQFF
>14|-|TRBJ1-3|TRBV20-1|-
TGCAGTGCGGTCCGGGTGGGTACTGGAAACACCATATATTTT
CSAVRVGTGNTIYF
>14|TRBD2|TRBJ2-4|TRBV12-3/TRBV12-4|many
TGTGCCAGCAGTTTAGCCAGGGAGGGAAACATTCAGTACTTC
CASSLAREGNIQYF
>14|TRBD1|TRBJ1-3|TRBV12-3/TRBV12-4|-
TGTGCCAGCAGTCATACAGGGGCTGGAAACACCATATATTTT
CASSHTGAGNTIYF
>14|-|TRBJ1-2|TRBV5-1|few
TGCGCCAGCAGCTTGCTAGGGACAAGGGATGGCTACACCTTC
CASSLLGTRDGYTF
>15|TRBD1|TRBJ1-5|TRBV27|many
TGTGCCAGCAGTTTAAACGACAGGGACGGTCAGCCCCAGCATTTT
CASSLNDRDGQPQHF
>16|TRBD2|TRBJ2-5|TRBV5-6|-
TGTGCCAGCAGCTGGACTAGCGGGGGGGCCCAGGAGACCCAGTACTTC
CASSWTSGGAQETQYF
>15|-|TRBJ1-6|TRBV6-5|few
TGTGCCAGCAGTTACGGGCGGGCGTTTTATTCACCCCTCCACTTT
CASSYGRAFYSPLHF
>14|-|TRBJ1-2|TRBV11-2|-
TGTGCCAGCAGGGACACGAGGTTAGACCTTGGCTACACCTTC
CASRDTRLDLGYTF
>15|-|TRBJ2-7|TRBV10-3|many
TGTGCCATCAGCCTAGAGGGCAGGCCAACCTACGAGCAGTACTTC
CAISLEGRPTYEQYF
>16|TRBD2|TRBJ2-1|TRBV20-1|few
TGCAGTGCTAGAGATCTCAGCGGGAGCTCCTACAATGAGCAGTTCTTC
CSARDLSGSSYNEQFF
>14|-|TRBJ2-5|TRBV5-1|many
TGCGCCAGCAGCCATGGCAAGGTACGGGAGACCCAGTACTTC
CASSHGKVRETQYF
>14|TRBD1|TRBJ1-1|TRBV7-2|-
TGTGCCAGCAGCACAGACAGGGTGGGGACTGAAGCTTTCTTT
CASSTDRVGTEAFF
>14|-|TRBJ1-1|TRBV5-1|few
TGCGCCAGCAGCTTGGTGGCAGCCAACACTGAAGCTTTCTTT
CASSLVAANTEAFF